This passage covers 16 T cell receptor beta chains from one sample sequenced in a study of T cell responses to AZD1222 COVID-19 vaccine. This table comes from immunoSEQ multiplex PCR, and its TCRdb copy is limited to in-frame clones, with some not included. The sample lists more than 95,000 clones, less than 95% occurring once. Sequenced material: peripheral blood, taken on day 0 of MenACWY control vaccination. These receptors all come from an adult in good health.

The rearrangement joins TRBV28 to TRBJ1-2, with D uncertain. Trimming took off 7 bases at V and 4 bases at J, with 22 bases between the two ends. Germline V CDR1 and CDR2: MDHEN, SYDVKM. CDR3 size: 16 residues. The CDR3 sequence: CASTTLTDEVVYGYTF. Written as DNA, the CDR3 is TGTGCCAGCACAACCTTAACCGATGAGGTGGTCTATGGCTACACCTTC.

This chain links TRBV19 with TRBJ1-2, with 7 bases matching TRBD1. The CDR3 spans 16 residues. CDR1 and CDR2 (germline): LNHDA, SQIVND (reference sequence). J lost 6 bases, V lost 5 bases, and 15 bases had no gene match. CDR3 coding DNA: TGTGCCAGTAGTTCCAACCCACATGACAGGGAGAATGGCTACACCTTC. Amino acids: CASSSNPHDRENGYTF.

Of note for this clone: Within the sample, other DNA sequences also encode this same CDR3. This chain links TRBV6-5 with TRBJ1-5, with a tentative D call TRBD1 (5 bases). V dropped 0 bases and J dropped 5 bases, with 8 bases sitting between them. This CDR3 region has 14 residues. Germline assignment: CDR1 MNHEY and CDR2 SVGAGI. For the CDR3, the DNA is TGTGCCAGCAGTTACTCAGGACAAGATCAGCCCCAGCATTTT. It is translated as CASSYSGQDQPQHF.

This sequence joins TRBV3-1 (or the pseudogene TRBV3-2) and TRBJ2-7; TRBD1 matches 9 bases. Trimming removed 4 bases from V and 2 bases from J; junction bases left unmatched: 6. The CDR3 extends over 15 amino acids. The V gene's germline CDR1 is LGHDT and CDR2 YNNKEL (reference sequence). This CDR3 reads CASSPGTGRAYEQYV. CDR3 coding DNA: TGTGCCAGCAGCCCCGGGACAGGGAGGGCCTACGAGCAGTACGTC.

Written as DNA, the CDR3 is TGTGCCAGCAGGACTCCCAAGACAGGGAGACAGCCCCAGCATTTT. Translated: CASRTPKTGRQPQHF. The chain employs TRBV28 and TRBJ1-5; 7 nucleotides agree with TRBD1. V was clipped by 6 bases and J by 7 bases; unmatched bases: 12. The CDR3 loop spans 15 amino acids. Germline assignment: CDR1 MDHEN and CDR2 SYDVKM.

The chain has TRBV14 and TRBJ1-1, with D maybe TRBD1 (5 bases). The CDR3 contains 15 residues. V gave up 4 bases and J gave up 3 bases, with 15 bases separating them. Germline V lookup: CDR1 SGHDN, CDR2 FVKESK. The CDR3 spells CASSRGVRWDTEAFF. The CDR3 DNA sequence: TGTGCCAGCAGCCGGGGGGTTAGGTGGGACACTGAAGCTTTCTTT.

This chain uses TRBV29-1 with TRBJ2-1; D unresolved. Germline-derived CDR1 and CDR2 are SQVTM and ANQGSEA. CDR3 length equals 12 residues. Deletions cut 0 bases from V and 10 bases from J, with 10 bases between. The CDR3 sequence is CSVEDNRLEQFF. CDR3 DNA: TGCAGCGTTGAAGATAACAGACTCGAGCAGTTCTTC.

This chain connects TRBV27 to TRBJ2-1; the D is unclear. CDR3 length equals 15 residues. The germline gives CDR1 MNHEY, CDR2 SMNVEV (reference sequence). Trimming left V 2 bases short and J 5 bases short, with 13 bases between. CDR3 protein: CASSLVQNKNNEQFF. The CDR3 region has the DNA TGTGCCAGCAGTTTAGTACAGAACAAAAACAATGAGCAGTTCTTC.

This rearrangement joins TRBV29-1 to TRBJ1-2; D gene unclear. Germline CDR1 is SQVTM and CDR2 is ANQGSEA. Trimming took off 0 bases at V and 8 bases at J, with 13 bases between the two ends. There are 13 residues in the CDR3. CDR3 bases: TGCAGCGTTGAAGATTTGGGAATTGAGGGCTACACCTTC. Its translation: CSVEDLGIEGYTF. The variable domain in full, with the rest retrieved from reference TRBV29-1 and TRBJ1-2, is SAVISQKPSRDICQRGTSLTIQCQVDSQVTMMFWYRQQPGQSLTLIATANQGSEATYESGFVIDKFPISRPNLTFSTLTVSNMSPEDSSIYLCSVEDLGIEGYTFGSGTRLTVV.

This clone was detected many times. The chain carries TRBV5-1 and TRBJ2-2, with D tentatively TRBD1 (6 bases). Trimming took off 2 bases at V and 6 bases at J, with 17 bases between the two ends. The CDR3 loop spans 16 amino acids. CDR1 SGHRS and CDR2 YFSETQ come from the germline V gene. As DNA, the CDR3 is TGCGCCAGCAGCTTCCTCGCAGGGGTGGGGCCCGGGGAGCTGTTTTTT. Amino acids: CASSFLAGVGPGELFF.

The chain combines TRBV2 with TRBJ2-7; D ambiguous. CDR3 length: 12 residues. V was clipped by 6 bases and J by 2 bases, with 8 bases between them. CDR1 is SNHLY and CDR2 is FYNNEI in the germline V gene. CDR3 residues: CASRGGPYEQYF. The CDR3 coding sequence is TGTGCCAGCAGGGGCGGCCCCTACGAGCAGTACTTC.

The CDR3 bases are TGTGCCAGTAGTTCTGGCGGAGGGTTGGGGACCGGGGAGCTGTTTTTT. It specifies CASSSGGGLGTGELFF. The rearrangement links TRBV19 to TRBJ2-2; D is perhaps TRBD2 (6 bases). The germline V and J ends were trimmed by 5 bases and 5 bases, with 18 bases remaining between them. This CDR3 contains 16 residues. Germline V CDR1 and CDR2: LNHDA, SQIVND (reference sequence).

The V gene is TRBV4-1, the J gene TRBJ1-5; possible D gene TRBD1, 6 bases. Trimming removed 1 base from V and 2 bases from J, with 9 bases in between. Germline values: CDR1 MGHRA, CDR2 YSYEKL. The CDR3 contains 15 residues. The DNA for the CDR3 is TGCGCCAGCAGCCAAGGAGGGGGGGGCAATCAGCCCCAGCATTTT. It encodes CASSQGGGGNQPQHF.

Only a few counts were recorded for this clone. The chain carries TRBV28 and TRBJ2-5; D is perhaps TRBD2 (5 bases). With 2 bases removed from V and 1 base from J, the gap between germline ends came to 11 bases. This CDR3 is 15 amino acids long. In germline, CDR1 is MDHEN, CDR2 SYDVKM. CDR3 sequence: CASSLGPSPQETQYF. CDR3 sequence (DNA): TGTGCCAGCAGTTTAGGCCCTAGCCCCCAAGAGACCCAGTACTTC. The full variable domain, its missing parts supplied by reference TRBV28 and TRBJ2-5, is DVKVTQSSRYLVKRTGEKVFLECVQDMDHENMFWYRQDPGLGLRLIYFSYDVKMKEKGDIPEGYSVSREKKERFSLILESASTNQTSMYLCASSLGPSPQETQYFGPGTRLLVL.

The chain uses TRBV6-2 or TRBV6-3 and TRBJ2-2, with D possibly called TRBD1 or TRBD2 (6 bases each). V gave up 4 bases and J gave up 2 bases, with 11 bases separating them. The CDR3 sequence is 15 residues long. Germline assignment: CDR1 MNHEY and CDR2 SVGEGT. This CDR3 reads CASSFGGLNTGELFF. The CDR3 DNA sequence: TGTGCCAGCAGTTTTGGGGGGCTTAACACCGGGGAGCTGTTTTTT.

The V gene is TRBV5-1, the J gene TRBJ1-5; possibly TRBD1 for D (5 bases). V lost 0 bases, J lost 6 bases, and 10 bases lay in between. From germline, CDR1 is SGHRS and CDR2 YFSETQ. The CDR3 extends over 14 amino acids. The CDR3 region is CASSLGAGTQPQHF. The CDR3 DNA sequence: TGCGCCAGCAGCTTGGGGGCAGGGACTCAGCCCCAGCATTTT.